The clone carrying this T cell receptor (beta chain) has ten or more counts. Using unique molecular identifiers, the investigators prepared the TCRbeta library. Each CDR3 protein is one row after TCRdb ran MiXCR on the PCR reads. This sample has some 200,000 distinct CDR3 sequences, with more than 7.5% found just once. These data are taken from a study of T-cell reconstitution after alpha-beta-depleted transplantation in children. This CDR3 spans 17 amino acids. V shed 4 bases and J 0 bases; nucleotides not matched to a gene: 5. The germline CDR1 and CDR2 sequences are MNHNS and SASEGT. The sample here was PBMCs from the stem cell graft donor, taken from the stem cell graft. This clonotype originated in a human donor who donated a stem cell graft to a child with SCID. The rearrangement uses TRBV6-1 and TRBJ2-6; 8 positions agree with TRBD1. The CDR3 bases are TGTGCCAGCAGTGTACGACAGGGGACCTCTGGGGCCAACGTCCTGACTTTC. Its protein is CASSVRQGTSGANVLTF.